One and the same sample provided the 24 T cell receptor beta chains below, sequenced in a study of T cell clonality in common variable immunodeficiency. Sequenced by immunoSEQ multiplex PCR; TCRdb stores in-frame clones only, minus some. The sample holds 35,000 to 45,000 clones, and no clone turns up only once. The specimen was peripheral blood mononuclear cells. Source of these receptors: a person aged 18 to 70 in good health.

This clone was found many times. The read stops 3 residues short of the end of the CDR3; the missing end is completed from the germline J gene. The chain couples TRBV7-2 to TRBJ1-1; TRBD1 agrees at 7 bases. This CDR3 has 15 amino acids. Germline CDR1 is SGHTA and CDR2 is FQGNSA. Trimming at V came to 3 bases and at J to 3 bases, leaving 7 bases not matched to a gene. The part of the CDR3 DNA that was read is TGTGCCAGCAGCTTCAGGGGGTGGGGGGACACTGAA. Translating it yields CASSFRGWGDTE. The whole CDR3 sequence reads CASSFRGWGDTEAFF.

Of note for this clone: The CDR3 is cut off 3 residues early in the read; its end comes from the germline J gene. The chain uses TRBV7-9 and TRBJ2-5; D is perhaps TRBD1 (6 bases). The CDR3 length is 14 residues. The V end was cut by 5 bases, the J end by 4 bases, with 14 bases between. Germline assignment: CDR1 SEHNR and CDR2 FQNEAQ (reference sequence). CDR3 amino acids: CASSPSVGGETQYF. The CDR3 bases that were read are TGTGCCAGCAGCCCGTCGGTAGGGGGAGAGACC.

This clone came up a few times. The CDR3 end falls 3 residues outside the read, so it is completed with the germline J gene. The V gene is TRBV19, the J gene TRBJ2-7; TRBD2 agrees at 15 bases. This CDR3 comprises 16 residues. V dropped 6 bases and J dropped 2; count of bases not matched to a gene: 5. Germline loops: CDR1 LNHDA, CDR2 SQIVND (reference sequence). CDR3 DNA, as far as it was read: TGTGCCAGTAGCCCGGGACTAGCGGGGGGCCCCTACGAG. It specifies CASSPGLAGGPYE. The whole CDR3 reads CASSPGLAGGPYEQYF.

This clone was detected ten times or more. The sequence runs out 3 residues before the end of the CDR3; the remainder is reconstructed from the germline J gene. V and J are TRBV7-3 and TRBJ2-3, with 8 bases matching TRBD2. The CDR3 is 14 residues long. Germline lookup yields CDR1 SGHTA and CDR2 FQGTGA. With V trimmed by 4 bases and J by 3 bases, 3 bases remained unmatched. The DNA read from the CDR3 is TGTGCCAGCAGCTCGTTAGCGGGAACAGATACG. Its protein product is CASSSLAGTDT. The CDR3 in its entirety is CASSSLAGTDTQYF.

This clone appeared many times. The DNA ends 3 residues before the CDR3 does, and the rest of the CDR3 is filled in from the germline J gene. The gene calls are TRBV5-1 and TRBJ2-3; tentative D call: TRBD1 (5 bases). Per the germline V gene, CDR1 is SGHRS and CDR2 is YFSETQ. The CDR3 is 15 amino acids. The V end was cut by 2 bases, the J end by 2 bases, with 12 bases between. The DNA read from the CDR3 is TGCGCCAGCAGCTTACAGGAAACCTACACAGATACG. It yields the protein CASSLQETYTDT. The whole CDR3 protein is CASSLQETYTDTQYF.

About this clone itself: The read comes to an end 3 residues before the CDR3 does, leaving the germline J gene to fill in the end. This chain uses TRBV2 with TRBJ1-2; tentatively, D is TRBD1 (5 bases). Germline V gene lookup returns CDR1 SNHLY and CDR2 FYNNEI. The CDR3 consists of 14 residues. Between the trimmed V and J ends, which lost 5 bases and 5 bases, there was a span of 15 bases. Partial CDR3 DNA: TGTGCCAGCAGTTTTAGAGAGACAGCGTATGGC. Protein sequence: CASSFRETAYG. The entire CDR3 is CASSFRETAYGYTF.

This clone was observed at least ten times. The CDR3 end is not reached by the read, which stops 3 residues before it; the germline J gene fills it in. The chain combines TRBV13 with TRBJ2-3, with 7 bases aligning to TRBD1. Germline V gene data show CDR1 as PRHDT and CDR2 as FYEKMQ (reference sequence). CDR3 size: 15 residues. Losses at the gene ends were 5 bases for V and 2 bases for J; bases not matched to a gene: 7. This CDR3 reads CASSARGGNTDTQYF. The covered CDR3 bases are TGTGCCAGCAGCGCCAGAGGGGGCAACACAGATACG.

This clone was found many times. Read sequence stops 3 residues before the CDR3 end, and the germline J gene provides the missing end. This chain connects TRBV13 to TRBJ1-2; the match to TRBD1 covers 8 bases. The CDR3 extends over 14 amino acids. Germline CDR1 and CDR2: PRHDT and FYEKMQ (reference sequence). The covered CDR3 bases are TGTGCCAGCAGCTTACTCGGCAGGGGGCGAGGC. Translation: CASSLLGRGRG. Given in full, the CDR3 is CASSLLGRGRGYTF.

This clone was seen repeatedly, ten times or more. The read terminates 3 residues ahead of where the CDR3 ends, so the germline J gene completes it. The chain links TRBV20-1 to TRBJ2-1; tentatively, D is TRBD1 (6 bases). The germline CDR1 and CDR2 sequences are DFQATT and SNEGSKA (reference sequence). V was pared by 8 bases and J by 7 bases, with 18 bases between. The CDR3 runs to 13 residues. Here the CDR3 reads CSLGASLGNEQFF. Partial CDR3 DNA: TGCAGTCTGGGGGCTAGCTTGGGAAATGAG.

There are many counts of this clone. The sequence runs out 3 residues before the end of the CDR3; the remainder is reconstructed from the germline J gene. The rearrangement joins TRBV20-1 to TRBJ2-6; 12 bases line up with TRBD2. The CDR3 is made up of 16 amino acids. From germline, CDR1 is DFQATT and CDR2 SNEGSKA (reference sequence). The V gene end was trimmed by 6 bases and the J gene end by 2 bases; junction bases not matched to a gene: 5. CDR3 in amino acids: CSAMTSGGTGANVLTF. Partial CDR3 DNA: TGCAGTGCGATGACTAGCGGGGGAACTGGGGCCAACGTC.

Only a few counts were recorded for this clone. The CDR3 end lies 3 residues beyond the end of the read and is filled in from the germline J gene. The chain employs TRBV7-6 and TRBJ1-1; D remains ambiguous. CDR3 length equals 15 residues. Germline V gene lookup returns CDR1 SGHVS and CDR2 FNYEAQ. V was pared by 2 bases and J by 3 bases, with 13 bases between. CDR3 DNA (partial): TGTGCCAGCAGCTTACTGCACCGCGGGGACACTGAA. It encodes CASSLLHRGDTE. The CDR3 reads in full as CASSLLHRGDTEAFF.

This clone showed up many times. The CDR3 sequence: CASSLGVYGYTF. Incomplete CDR3 DNA: TGTGCCAGCAGCCTCGGGGTCTATGGC. The chain links TRBV4-2 to TRBJ1-2; D gene ambiguous. The read comes to an end 3 residues before the CDR3 does, leaving the germline J gene to fill in the end. This CDR3 comprises 12 residues. The V and J ends lost 4 bases and 4 bases respectively, with 7 bases between them. Germline V gene lookup returns CDR1 LGHNA and CDR2 YNFKEQ.

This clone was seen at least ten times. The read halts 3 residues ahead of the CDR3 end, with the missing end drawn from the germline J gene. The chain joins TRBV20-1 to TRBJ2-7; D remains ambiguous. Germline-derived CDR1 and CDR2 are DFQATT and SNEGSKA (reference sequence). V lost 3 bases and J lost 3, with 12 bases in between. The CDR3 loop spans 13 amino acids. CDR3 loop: CSARARNDYEQYF. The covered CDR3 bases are TGCAGTGCTAGGGCTAGGAACGACTACGAG.

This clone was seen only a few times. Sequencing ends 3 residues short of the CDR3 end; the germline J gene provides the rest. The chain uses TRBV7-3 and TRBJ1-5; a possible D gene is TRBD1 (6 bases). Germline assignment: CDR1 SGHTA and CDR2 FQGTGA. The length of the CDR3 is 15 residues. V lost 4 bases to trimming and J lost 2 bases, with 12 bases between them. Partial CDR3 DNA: TGTGCCAGCAGCTCCTCCAGGGGTGGCAATCAGCCC. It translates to CASSSSRGGNQP. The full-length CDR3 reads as CASSSSRGGNQPQHF.

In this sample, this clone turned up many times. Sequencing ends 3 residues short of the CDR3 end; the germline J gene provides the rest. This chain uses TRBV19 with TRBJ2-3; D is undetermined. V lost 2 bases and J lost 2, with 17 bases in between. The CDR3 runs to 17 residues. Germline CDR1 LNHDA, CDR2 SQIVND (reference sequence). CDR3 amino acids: CASSILVTYLYTDTQYF. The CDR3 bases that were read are TGTGCCAGTAGTATACTGGTAACCTATTTGTACACAGATACG.

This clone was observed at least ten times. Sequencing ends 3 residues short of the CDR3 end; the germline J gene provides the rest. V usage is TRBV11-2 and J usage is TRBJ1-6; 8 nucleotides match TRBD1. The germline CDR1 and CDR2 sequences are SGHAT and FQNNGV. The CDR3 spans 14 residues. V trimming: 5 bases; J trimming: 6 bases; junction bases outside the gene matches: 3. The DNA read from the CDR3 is TGTGCCAGCAGCCCGGACAGGGCTAATTCACCC. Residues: CASSPDRANSP. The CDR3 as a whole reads CASSPDRANSPLHF.

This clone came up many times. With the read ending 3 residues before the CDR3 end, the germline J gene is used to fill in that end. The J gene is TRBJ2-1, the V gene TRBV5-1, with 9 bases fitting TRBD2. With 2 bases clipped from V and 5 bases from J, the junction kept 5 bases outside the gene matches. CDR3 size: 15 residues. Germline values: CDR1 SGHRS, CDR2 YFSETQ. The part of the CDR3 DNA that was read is TGCGCCAGCAGCTTCCCGACTAGCGGTAACAATGAG. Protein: CASSFPTSGNNE. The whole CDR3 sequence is CASSFPTSGNNEQFF.

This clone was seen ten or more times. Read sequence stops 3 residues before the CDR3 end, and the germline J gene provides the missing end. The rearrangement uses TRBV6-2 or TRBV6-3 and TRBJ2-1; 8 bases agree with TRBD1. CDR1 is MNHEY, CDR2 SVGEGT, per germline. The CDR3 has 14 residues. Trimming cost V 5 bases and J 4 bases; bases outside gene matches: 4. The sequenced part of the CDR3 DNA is TGTGCCAGCAGTACCGGACAGGGATACAATGAG. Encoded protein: CASSTGQGYNE. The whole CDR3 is CASSTGQGYNEQFF.

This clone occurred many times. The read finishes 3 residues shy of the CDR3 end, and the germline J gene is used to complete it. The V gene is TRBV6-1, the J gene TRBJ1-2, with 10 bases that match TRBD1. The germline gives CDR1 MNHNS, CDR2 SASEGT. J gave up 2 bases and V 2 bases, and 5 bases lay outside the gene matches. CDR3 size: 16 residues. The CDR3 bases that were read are TGTGCCAGCAGTGAAAGGACAGGGGGTGCAAACTATGGC. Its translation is CASSERTGGANYG. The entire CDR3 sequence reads CASSERTGGANYGYTF.

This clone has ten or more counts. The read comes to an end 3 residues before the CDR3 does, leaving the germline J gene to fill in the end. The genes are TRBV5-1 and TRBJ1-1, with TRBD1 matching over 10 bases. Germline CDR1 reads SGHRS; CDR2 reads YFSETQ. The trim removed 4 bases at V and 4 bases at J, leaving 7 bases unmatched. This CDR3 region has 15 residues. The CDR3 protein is CASSGTTGGGTEAFF. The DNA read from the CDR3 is TGCGCCAGCAGCGGAACGACAGGGGGCGGCACTGAA.

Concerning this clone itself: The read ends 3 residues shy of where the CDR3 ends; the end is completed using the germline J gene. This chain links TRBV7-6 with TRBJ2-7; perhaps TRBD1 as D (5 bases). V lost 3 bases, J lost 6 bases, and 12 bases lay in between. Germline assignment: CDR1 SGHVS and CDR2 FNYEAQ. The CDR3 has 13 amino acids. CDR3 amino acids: CASSFGAPGEQYF. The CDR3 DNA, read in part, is TGTGCCAGCAGCTTTGGGGCCCCGGGCGAG. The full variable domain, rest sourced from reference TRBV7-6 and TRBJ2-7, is GAGVSQSPRYKVTKRGQDVALRCDPISGHVSLYWYRQALGQGPEFLTYFNYEAQQDKSGLPNDRFSAERPEGSISTLTIQRTEQRDSAMYRCASSFGAPGEQYFGPGTRLTVT.

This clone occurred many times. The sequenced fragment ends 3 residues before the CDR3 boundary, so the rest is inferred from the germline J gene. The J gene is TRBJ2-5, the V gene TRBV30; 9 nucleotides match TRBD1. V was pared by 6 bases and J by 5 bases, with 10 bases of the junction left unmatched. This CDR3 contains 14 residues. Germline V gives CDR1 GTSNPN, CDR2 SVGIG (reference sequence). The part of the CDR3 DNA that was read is TGTGCCTGTCCAACACAGGGGGCCGGCGAGACC. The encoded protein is CACPTQGAGET. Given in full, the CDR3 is CACPTQGAGETQYF. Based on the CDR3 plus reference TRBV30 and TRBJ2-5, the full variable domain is SQTIHQWPATLVQPVGSPLSLECTVEGTSNPNLYWYRQAAGRGLQLLFYSVGIGQISSEVPQNLSASRPQDRQFILSSKKLLLSDSGFYLCACPTQGAGETQYFGPGTRLLVL.

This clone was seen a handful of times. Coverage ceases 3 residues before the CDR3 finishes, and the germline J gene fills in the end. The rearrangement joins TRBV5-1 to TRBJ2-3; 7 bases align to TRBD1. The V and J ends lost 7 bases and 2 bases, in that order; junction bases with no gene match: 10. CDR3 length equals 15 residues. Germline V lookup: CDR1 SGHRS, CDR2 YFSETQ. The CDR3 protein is CASWDPGQPTDTQYF. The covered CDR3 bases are TGCGCCAGCTGGGACCCGGGACAGCCCACAGATACG.

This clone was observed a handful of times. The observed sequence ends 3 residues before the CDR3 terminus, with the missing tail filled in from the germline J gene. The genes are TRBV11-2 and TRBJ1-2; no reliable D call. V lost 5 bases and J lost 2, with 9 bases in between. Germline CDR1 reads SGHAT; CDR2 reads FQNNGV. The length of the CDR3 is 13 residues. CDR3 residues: CASSPTLNYGYTF. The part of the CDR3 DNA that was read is TGTGCCAGCAGCCCAACTTTGAACTATGGC.